A single sample is the source of the 16 T cell receptor beta chains below, sequenced in a study of Ad26.COV2.S vaccination and SARS-CoV-2 variants. Data came from immunoSEQ multiplex PCR; TCRdb stores just in-frame clones and leaves some out. The data hold hundreds of thousands of clones, with approximately 86% observed a single time. Treatment meaning: some 19 received Ad26.COV2.S at low or high dose, single or two shots; five or six received placebo; per-sample allocation not given. Samples were taken on day 63 after the first vaccine or placebo injection. The input for sequencing was peripheral blood, taken in a trial of Ad26.COV2.S vaccine versus placebo. The receptor set was obtained from a person between 18 and 65 years old who received the Ad26.COV2.S COVID-19 vaccine or a placebo.

The chain uses TRBV5-4 and TRBJ2-3; 10 bases map to TRBD2. The CDR3 sequence is 16 residues long. From germline, CDR1 is SGHNT and CDR2 YYREEE (reference sequence). V trimming: 1 base; J trimming: 2 bases; junction bases outside the gene matches: 4. CDR3 nucleotide sequence: TGTGCCAGCAGCTTGATAGCGGGGGGCTCCACAGATACGCAGTATTTT. Residues: CASSLIAGGSTDTQYF.

J is TRBJ2-5 and V is TRBV5-4, with 7 bases aligning to TRBD2. V trimming: 3 bases; J trimming: 2 bases; junction bases outside the gene matches: 4. Germline lookup yields CDR1 SGHNT and CDR2 YYREEE (reference sequence). The CDR3 runs 14 residues. The CDR3 DNA reads TGTGCCAGCAGCTCCGGGACTACGCAAGAGACCCAGTACTTC. Amino acid sequence: CASSSGTTQETQYF.

This chain joins TRBV5-1 and TRBJ1-5, with D possibly matching TRBD1 (5 bases). With 4 bases removed from V and 2 bases from J, the gap between germline ends came to 10 bases. This CDR3 comprises 14 residues. CDR1 is SGHRS, CDR2 YFSETQ, per germline. The CDR3 coding sequence is TGCGCCAGCAGCCGGGGAGGGGGCAATCAGCCCCAGCATTTT. Its translation is CASSRGGGNQPQHF.

The chain combines TRBV6-6 with TRBJ2-1; 11 nucleotides match TRBD2. Germline assignment: CDR1 MNHNY and CDR2 SVGAGI (reference sequence). Trimming removed 6 bases from V and 4 bases from J; junction bases left unmatched: 5. The CDR3 is 15 amino acids. The CDR3 bases are TGTGCCAGCAGCCAAACTAGCGGGGGTTACAATGAGCAGTTCTTC. Translation gives CASSQTSGGYNEQFF.

J is TRBJ2-1 and V is TRBV29-1, with TRBD2 matching 11 bases. Germline loops: CDR1 SQVTM, CDR2 ANQGSEA. The V and J ends lost 7 bases and 5 bases, in that order; junction bases with no gene match: 7. The CDR3 length is 14 residues. For the CDR3, the DNA is TGCAGCGGGAAACTAGCGGGAGCCAACAATGAGCAGTTCTTC. Protein sequence: CSGKLAGANNEQFF.

V is TRBV19 and J is TRBJ1-6; no clear D gene. Per germline, CDR1 LNHDA and CDR2 SQIVND (reference sequence). V was trimmed by 5 bases and J by 8 bases, leaving 19 bases between them. The CDR3 contains 16 residues. DNA of the CDR3: TGTGCCAGTAGTCTCGGGGTTCCGAGAGGGCATTCACCCCTCCACTTT. This codes for CASSLGVPRGHSPLHF.

The chain carries TRBV24-1 and TRBJ2-5; 10 bases agree with TRBD2. Trimming cost V 3 bases and J 1 base; bases outside gene matches: 1. Germline V gene sequence: CDR1 KGHDR, CDR2 SFDVKD. The CDR3 spans 15 residues. The CDR3, as DNA: TGTGCCACCAGTGATCCTAGCGGGAGCCAAGAGACCCAGTACTTC. Translation gives CATSDPSGSQETQYF.

The chain couples TRBV6-5 to TRBJ1-1; no reliable D call. The germline V gene has CDR1 MNHEY and CDR2 SVGAGI. CDR3 length equals 14 residues. The V end lost 7 bases, the J end lost 0 bases, and 12 bases lay between the germline ends. CDR3 in DNA: TGTGCCAGCAACCCACCTGGAATGAACACTGAAGCTTTCTTT. This sequence encodes CASNPPGMNTEAFF.

This sequence joins TRBV6-5 and TRBJ1-2; D might be TRBD1 (5 bases). This CDR3 comprises 15 residues. Germline V gene sequence: CDR1 MNHEY, CDR2 SVGAGI. Trimming stripped 0 bases from V and 7 bases from J, with 15 bases between. Written as DNA, the CDR3 is TGTGCCAGCAGTTACTCCGGGCCCCTCAGGGCTGGCTACACCTTC. Its translation: CASSYSGPLRAGYTF.

V gene TRBV13 combines with J gene TRBJ2-3, with D tentatively TRBD1 or TRBD2 (5 bases each). V lost 5 bases and J lost 5, with 11 bases in between. Germline CDR1 PRHDT, CDR2 FYEKMQ (reference sequence). This CDR3 contains 13 residues. The CDR3 spells CASSPRDQDTQYF. CDR3 nucleotide sequence: TGTGCCAGCAGCCCCCGGGACCAAGATACGCAGTATTTT.

This chain uses TRBV13 with TRBJ1-4; 11 nucleotides line up with TRBD1. The CDR3 consists of 18 residues. Losses at the gene ends were 1 base for V and 7 bases for J; bases not matched to a gene: 11. CDR1 is PRHDT and CDR2 is FYEKMQ in the germline V gene (reference sequence). CDR3 sequence (DNA): TGTGCCAGCAGCTTAGCGATGGGGACCGGGACAGGGGGTGAAAAACTGTTTTTT. Amino acid sequence: CASSLAMGTGTGGEKLFF.

The chain joins TRBV19 to TRBJ1-2; 7 nucleotides match TRBD1. Germline-derived CDR1 and CDR2 are LNHDA and SQIVND (reference sequence). CDR3 length equals 14 residues. The V and J ends lost 2 bases and 5 bases, in that order; junction bases with no gene match: 5. The CDR3 nucleotides read TGTGCCAGTAGTATACAGGGGGGCCCGTATGGCTACACCTTC. This translates into CASSIQGGPYGYTF. The whole variable domain, filled in from reference TRBV19 and TRBJ1-2, reads DGGITQSPKYLFRKEGQNVTLSCEQNLNHDAMYWYRQDPGQGLRLIYYSQIVNDFQKGDIAEGYSVSREKKESFPLTVTSAQKNPTAFYLCASSIQGGPYGYTFGSGTRLTVV.

The gene calls are TRBV5-4 and TRBJ1-4; D is ambiguous. Germline lookup yields CDR1 SGHNT and CDR2 YYREEE (reference sequence). The CDR3 has 15 amino acids. Deletions cut 2 bases from V and 3 bases from J, with 11 bases between. The CDR3 sequence: CASSFELPPNEKLFF. The CDR3 DNA is TGTGCCAGCAGCTTCGAATTGCCACCTAATGAAAAACTGTTTTTT.

J is TRBJ2-1 and V is TRBV7-9; no reliable D call. V was pared by 1 base and J by 6 bases, with 7 bases between. The CDR3 is made up of 13 amino acids. Per germline, CDR1 SEHNR and CDR2 FQNEAQ (reference sequence). CDR3 nucleotides: TGTGCCAGCAGCTTAGGGCAGTTCAATGAGCAGTTCTTC. Translation gives CASSLGQFNEQFF.

A few counts support this clone. The DNA for the CDR3 is TGTGCCAGCAGCTTGAATGGCGGGACCTACGAAGAGCAGTACTTC. Protein sequence: CASSLNGGTYEEQYF. The chain has TRBV5-4 and TRBJ2-7, with D perhaps TRBD2 (6 bases). The germline V gene has CDR1 SGHNT and CDR2 YYREEE (reference sequence). The V end lost 1 base, the J end lost 7 bases, and 18 bases lay between the germline ends. The length of the CDR3 is 15 residues.

The gene calls are TRBV5-5 and TRBJ2-5, with 10 bases identical to TRBD1. The CDR3 extends over 15 amino acids. Germline CDR1 reads SGHKS; CDR2 reads YYEKEE (reference sequence). Unmatched junction bases numbered 6, after V lost 4 bases and J lost 3 bases. Written as DNA, the CDR3 is TGTGCCAGCAGCCCCGGGGGGACAGGGGAAGAGACCCAGTACTTC. Translating it yields CASSPGGTGEETQYF.